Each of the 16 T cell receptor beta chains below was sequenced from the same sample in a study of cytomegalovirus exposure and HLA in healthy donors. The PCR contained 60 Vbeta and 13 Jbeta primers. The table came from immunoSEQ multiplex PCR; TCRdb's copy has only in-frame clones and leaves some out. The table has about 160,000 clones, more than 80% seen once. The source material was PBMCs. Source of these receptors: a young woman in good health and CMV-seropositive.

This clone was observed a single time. DNA of the CDR3: TGTGCCAGCAGCTTCACCGGGACAGACTATACCGAAGCTTTCTTT. It yields the protein CASSFTGTDYTEAFF. V usage is TRBV7-8 and J usage is TRBJ1-1; 7 bases are a match to TRBD1. Germline CDR1 and CDR2: SGHVS and FQNEAQ. Trimming removed 3 bases from V and 8 bases from J; junction bases left unmatched: 12. The CDR3 consists of 15 residues.

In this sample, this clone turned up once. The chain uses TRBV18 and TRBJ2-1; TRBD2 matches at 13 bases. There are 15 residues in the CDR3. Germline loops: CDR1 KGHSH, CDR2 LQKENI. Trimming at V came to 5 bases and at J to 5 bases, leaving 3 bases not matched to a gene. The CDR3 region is CASSEGLAGNNEQFF. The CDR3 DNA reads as TGTGCCAGCTCAGAGGGACTAGCGGGGAACAATGAGCAGTTCTTC.

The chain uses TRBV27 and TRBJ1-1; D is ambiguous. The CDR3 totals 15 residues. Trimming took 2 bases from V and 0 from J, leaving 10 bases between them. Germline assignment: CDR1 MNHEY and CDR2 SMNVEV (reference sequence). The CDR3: CASSLAGVLNTEAFF. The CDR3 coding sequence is TGTGCCAGCAGTTTAGCCGGGGTTTTGAACACTGAAGCTTTCTTT.

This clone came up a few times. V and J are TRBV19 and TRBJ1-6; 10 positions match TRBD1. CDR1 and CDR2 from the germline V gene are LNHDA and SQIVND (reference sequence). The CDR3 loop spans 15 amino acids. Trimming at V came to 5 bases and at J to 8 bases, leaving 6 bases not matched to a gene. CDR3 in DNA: TGTGCCAGTAGTGACTACGGGACAGGGGATTCACCCCTCCACTTT. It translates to CASSDYGTGDSPLHF.

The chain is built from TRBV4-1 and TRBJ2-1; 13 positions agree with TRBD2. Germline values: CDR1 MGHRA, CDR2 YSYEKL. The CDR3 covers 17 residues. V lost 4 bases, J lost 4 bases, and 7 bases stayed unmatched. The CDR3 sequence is CASSPPGLAGRYNEQFF. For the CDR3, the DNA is TGCGCCAGCAGCCCCCCGGGACTAGCGGGAAGGTACAATGAGCAGTTCTTC.

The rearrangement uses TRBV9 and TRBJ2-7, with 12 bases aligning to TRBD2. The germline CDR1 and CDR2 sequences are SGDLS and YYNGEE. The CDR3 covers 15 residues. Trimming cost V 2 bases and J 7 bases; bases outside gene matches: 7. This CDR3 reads CASSVSSGGAQEQYF. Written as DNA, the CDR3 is TGTGCCAGCAGCGTTTCTAGCGGGGGGGCCCAAGAGCAGTACTTC.

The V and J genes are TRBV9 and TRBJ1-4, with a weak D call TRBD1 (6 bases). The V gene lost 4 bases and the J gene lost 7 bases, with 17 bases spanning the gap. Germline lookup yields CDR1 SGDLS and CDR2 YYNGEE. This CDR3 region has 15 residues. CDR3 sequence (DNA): TGTGCCAGCAGCATCGACCGGGGAGGGGGTGAAAAACTGTTTTTT. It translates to CASSIDRGGGEKLFF.

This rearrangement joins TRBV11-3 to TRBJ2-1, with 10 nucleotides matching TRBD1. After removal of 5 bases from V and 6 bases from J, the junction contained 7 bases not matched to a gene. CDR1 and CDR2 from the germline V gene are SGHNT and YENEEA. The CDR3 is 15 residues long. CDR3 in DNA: TGTGCCAGCAGCAAAGGGACAGGGGAGGGCAATGAGCAGTTCTTC. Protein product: CASSKGTGEGNEQFF.

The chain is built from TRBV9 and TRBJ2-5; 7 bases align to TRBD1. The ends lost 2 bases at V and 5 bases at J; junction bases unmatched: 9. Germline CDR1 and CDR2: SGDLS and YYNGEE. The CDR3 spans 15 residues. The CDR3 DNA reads TGTGCCAGCAGCGTCGCTTCAGGGGGTGGGGAGACCCAGTACTTC. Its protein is CASSVASGGGETQYF.

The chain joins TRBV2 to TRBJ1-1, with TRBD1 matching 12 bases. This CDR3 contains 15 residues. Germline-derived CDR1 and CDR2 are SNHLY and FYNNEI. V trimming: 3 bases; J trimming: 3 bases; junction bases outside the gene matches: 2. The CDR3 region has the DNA TGTGCCAGCAGTGACTGGGACAGGGGGCACACTGAAGCTTTCTTT. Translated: CASSDWDRGHTEAFF.

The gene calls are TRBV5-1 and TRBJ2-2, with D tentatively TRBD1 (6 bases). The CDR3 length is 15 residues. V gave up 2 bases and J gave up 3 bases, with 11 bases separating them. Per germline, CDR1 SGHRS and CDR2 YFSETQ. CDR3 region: CASSLWGPDTGELFF. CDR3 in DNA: TGCGCCAGCAGCTTATGGGGGCCGGACACCGGGGAGCTGTTTTTT. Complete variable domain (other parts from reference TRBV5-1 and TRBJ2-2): KAGVTQTPRYLIKTRGQQVTLSCSPISGHRSVSWYQQTPGQGLQFLFEYFSETQRNKGNFPGRFSGRQFSNSRSEMNVSTLELGDSALYLCASSLWGPDTGELFFGEGSRLTVL.

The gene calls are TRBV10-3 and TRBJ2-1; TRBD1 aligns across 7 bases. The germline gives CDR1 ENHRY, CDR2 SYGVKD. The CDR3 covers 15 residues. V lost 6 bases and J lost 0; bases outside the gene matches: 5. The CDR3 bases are TGTGCCATCAGCCCGGGACAGCTCTCCTACAATGAGCAGTTCTTC. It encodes CAISPGQLSYNEQFF.

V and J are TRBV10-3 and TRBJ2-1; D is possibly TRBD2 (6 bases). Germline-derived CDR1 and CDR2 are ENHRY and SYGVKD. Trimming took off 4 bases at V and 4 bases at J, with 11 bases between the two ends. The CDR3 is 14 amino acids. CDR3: CAISGWGTYNEQFF. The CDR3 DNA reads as TGTGCCATCAGTGGTTGGGGGACTTACAATGAGCAGTTCTTC.

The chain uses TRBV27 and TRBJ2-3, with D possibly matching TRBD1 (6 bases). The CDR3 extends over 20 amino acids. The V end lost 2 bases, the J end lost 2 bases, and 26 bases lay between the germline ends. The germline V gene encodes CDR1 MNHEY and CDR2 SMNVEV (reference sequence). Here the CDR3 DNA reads TGTGCCAGCAGTTTAAGGGTGGGGTTAAGGGGGTTGACTAACACAGATACGCAGTATTTT. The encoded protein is CASSLRVGLRGLTNTDTQYF.

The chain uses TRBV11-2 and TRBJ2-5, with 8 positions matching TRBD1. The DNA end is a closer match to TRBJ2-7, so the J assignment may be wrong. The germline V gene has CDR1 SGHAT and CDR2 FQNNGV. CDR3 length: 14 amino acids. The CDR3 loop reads CASSGGQGTYEQYF. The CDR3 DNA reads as TGTGCCAGCAGCGGAGGACAGGGAACCTACGAGCAGTACTTC.

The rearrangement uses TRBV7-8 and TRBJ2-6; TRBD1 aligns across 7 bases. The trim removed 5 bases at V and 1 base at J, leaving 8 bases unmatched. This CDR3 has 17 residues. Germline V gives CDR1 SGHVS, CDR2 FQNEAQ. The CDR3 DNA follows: TGTGCCAGCAGCGGAAGGACAGGCAGGTCTGGGGCCAACGTCCTGACTTTC. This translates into CASSGRTGRSGANVLTF. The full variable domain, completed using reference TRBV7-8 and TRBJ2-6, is GAGVSQSPRYKVAKRGQDVALRCDPISGHVSLFWYQQALGQGPEFLTYFQNEAQLDKSGLPSDRFFAERPEGSVSTLKIQRTQQEDSAVYLCASSGRTGRSGANVLTFGAGSRLTVL.